This TCR beta chain was retrieved from a study of beta chain features in type 1 diabetes. Findings and caveats of the study: Among all four CD4+ subsets, Type 1 diabetes patients had TCRB CDR3s that were moderately but significantly shorter. Across patients, naive, central memory and Treg TCRB repertoires exhibited apparently greater similarity than was observed across healthy donors.

Sort purity for all populations was recorded as exceeding 98%. This clone was observed a handful of times. The antigen is not known. Isolated RNA was reverse transcribed in full, so expressed TCRB transcripts were sequenced. Naive, central memory and regulatory T cell samples averaged about 3.5 million reads. The table came from immunoSEQ multiplex PCR; TCRdb's copy has only in-frame clones and leaves some out. The sample holds about 230,000 clones, around 10% seen once. CDR1 and CDR2 from the germline V gene are SGHNT and YENEEA. V shed 5 bases, J shed 5 bases, and the junction held 4 bases outside the gene matches. The CDR3 length is 13 residues.

The TCR comes from a woman younger than 35 in good health. The chain has TRBV11-3 and TRBJ2-3; 7 nucleotides align to TRBD1. The sequenced material came from naive CD4+ T cells from blood. The CDR3 here is CASSPGGLDTQYF. In nucleotides, the CDR3 is TGTGCCAGCAGCCCAGGGGGTTTAGATACGCAGTATTTT.